The rows below give T cell receptor beta chains drawn from one sample of a study of metastatic and nonmetastatic thyroid tumors. TCRdb reassembled clones from the PCR reads with MiXCR. The data show around 50,000 clones, more than 25% seen once. Sequenced sample: blood. The origin of the receptors is a female donor with papillary thyroid cancer or a benign thyroid nodule (not recorded which). Some clones in this sample may be carry-over from other donors' samples. The CDR3 runs from the conserved cysteine through the conserved F or W. Fields, in order: clone size, CDR3 length, V gene, D gene, J gene, CDR3 DNA, CDR3 protein. A D gene is named only where the DNA matches it firmly. The size of a clone is reported for some rows only, either as once, few or many, or as a class for expanded clones.

size: few
length: 14
V: TRBV28
D: NA
J: TRBJ2-2
DNA: TGTGCCATCCAAAGGGCAGCTACCACCGGGGAGCTGTTTTTT
CDR3: CAIQRAATTGELFF

size: many
length: 16
V: TRBV11-2
D: NA
J: TRBJ2-7
DNA: TGTGCCAGCAGCCTGAGGTTGGGACCGTCAACCTACGAGCAGTACTTC
CDR3: CASSLRLGPSTYEQYF

size: NA
length: 13
V: TRBV20-1
D: NA
J: TRBJ2-1
DNA: TGCAGTGCACCCGGGACTGCGTGGAATGAGCAGTTCTTC
CDR3: CSAPGTAWNEQFF

size: NA
length: 15
V: TRBV27
D: NA
J: TRBJ1-1
DNA: TGTGCCAGCAGTTTATCTGGAGGCGGGAACACTGAAGCTTTCTTT
CDR3: CASSLSGGGNTEAFF

size: NA
length: 15
V: TRBV20-1
D: NA
J: TRBJ1-5
DNA: TGCAGTGCTAGAACTTCTCCGGGACCGCAGCAGCCCCAGCATTTT
CDR3: CSARTSPGPQQPQHF

size: NA
length: 14
V: TRBV7-9
D: NA
J: TRBJ2-7
DNA: TGTGCCAGCAGCTTAACTGGGATCACCTACGAGCAGTACTTC
CDR3: CASSLTGITYEQYF

size: NA
length: 17
V: TRBV11-2
D: NA
J: TRBJ2-1
DNA: TGTGCCAGCAGCTTAGGGGGGCAGCTCCTCGCCCACAATGAGCAGTTCTTC
CDR3: CASSLGGQLLAHNEQFF

size: many
length: 15
V: TRBV20-1
D: TRBD1
J: TRBJ1-3
DNA: TGCAGTGCTAGGGAAGGACAGGGAACTGGAAACACCATATATTTT
CDR3: CSAREGQGTGNTIYF

size: few
length: 15
V: TRBV6-1
D: TRBD2
J: TRBJ2-2
DNA: TGTGGCAGCAGTGGTCTGCAGGGAGGGACCGGGGAGCTGTTTTTT
CDR3: CGSSGLQGGTGELFF

size: NA
length: 16
V: TRBV6-1
D: TRBD1
J: TRBJ2-7
DNA: TGTGCCAGCAGTGTATTACCGGGACAGGGGGCTTACGAGCAGTACTTC
CDR3: CASSVLPGQGAYEQYF

size: few
length: 11
V: TRBV7-9
D: NA
J: TRBJ1-1
DNA: TGTGCCAGCAGTCCAGGGTCGGAAGCTTTCTTT
CDR3: CASSPGSEAFF

size: NA
length: 17
V: TRBV18
D: TRBD2
J: TRBJ2-3
DNA: TGTGCCAGCTCACCCTCCGGTAGCGGGGGAGGTGGAGATACGCAGTATTTT
CDR3: CASSPSGSGGGGDTQYF

size: NA
length: 12
V: TRBV20-1
D: NA
J: TRBJ2-3
DNA: TGCAGTGCTAGAGCCAATGCGGATACGCAGTATTTT
CDR3: CSARANADTQYF

size: medium-sized
length: 16
V: TRBV19
D: TRBD2
J: TRBJ2-3
DNA: TGTGCCAGTAGTATTTTATCGGGAGGGCCCGCAGATACGCAGTATTTT
CDR3: CASSILSGGPADTQYF

size: many
length: 14
V: TRBV4-3
D: NA
J: TRBJ1-2
DNA: TGCGCCAGCAGCCAAGGAATCATGGTCGGTGGCTACACCTTC
CDR3: CASSQGIMVGGYTF